The clone carrying this T cell receptor beta chain was counted a single time. Its antigen is not known. It was with 60 Vbeta and 13 Jbeta primers that the PCR ran. Clones were sequenced by immunoSEQ multiplex PCR, and TCRdb holds only the in-frame ones, with some missing. Here the sample spans around 150,000 clones, about 74% being singletons. The data were obtained in a study of cytomegalovirus exposure and HLA in healthy donors. The germline V gene has CDR1 GTSNPN and CDR2 SVGIG (reference sequence). The CDR3 loop spans 14 amino acids. After removal of 2 bases from V and 5 bases from J, the junction contained 3 bases not matched to a gene. The study's findings and limits: In a later analysis, DRB1 alleles had the most associated TCRs; HLA-C alleles the fewest.

The J gene is TRBJ2-1, the V gene TRBV30, with 10 nucleotides matching TRBD1. Sequenced: PBMCs. This TCR was sampled from a man aged 40-49 years in good health and CMV-seronegative. The CDR3 nucleotides read TGTGCCTGGAGTCGCGACAGGGGGCACAATGAGCAGTTCTTC. Translating gives CAWSRDRGHNEQFF.